The 27 T cell receptor beta chains below all came from one sample that was sequenced in a study of T cell repertoires in cytomegalovirus infection. TCRdb recomputed calls from the reads with MiXCR, one row per CDR3 protein. The data hold 200,000 to 300,000 distinct CDR3 sequences, with 9% to 15% observed a single time. Sample: PBMCs. These receptors were taken from a human donor in good health (CMV status not recorded). Some clones in this sample may be carry-over from other donors' samples.

This clonotype came up once. Possible read error: a much larger clone is one base away. The chain has TRBV6-6 and TRBJ2-2; the match to TRBD2 covers 13 bases. The CDR3 runs 14 residues. With 11 bases clipped from V and 8 bases from J, the junction kept 8 bases outside the gene matches. Germline values: CDR1 MNHNY, CDR2 SVGAGI (reference sequence). This chain's CDR3 is CAGGGLAGAGELFF. In DNA, the CDR3 is TGTGCCGGCGGTGGACTAGCGGGAGCTGGGGAGCTGTTTTTT.

This clonotype was found a few times. The chain recombines TRBV19 with TRBJ2-5; the D call may be TRBD1 or TRBD2 (5 bases each). CDR1 and CDR2 from the germline V gene are LNHDA and SQIVND (reference sequence). Trimming cost V 6 bases and J 2 bases, with 10 bases left between them. This CDR3 spans 13 amino acids. CDR3 coding DNA: TGTGCCAGTAGAGGGGACGGTCAAGAGACCCAGTACTTC. It yields the protein CASRGDGQETQYF. Filled out from reference TRBV19 and TRBJ2-5, the complete variable domain reads DGGITQSPKYLFRKEGQNVTLSCEQNLNHDAMYWYRQDPGQGLRLIYYSQIVNDFQKGDIAEGYSVSREKKESFPLTVTSAQKNPTAFYLCASRGDGQETQYFGPGTRLLVL.

This clonotype has a count of ten or more. The chain combines TRBV19 with TRBJ1-1, with TRBD1 identical over 10 bases. The J segment lost 1 base and the V segment lost 7 bases, leaving 9 bases of the junction unmatched. Germline CDR1 is LNHDA and CDR2 is SQIVND (reference sequence). The CDR3 loop spans 16 amino acids. The CDR3 DNA reads as TGTGCCAGTACTTATGGCGGGACAGGGGCGAACACTGAAGCTTTCTTT. Translation: CASTYGGTGANTEAFF. Using reference TRBV19 and TRBJ1-1 for the parts outside the CDR3, the full variable domain is DGGITQSPKYLFRKEGQNVTLSCEQNLNHDAMYWYRQDPGQGLRLIYYSQIVNDFQKGDIAEGYSVSREKKESFPLTVTSAQKNPTAFYLCASTYGGTGANTEAFFGQGTRLTVV.

This clonotype appeared a few times. V usage is TRBV7-6 and J usage is TRBJ2-3; D ambiguous. In germline, CDR1 is SGHVS, CDR2 FNYEAQ. The CDR3 has 12 amino acids. V lost 1 base and J 8 bases, leaving 7 bases between the germline ends. The CDR3 region is CASSLDSGTQYF. CDR3 coding DNA: TGTGCCAGCAGCTTAGACAGTGGTACGCAGTATTTT.

In its sample, this clonotype was seen a few times. This chain links TRBV15 with TRBJ2-2, with 7 bases fitting TRBD1. V shed 3 bases, J shed 6 bases, and the junction held 4 bases outside the gene matches. This CDR3 has 14 residues. The germline V gene has CDR1 LNHNV and CDR2 YYDKDF (reference sequence). The CDR3 coding sequence is TGTGCCACCAGCAGCCCACAGGGGTCCGGGGAGCTGTTTTTT. This encodes CATSSPQGSGELFF.

The chain links TRBV5-1 to TRBJ2-3, with TRBD2 matching over 8 bases. Per the germline V gene, CDR1 is SGHRS and CDR2 is YFSETQ. J gave up 1 base and V 3 bases, and 1 base lay outside the gene matches. The CDR3 is made up of 14 amino acids. CDR3 DNA sequence: TGCGCCAGCAGCTCGACTAGCGGCACAGATACGCAGTATTTT. Residues: CASSSTSGTDTQYF.

This clonotype showed up many times. V is TRBV7-2 and J is TRBJ1-5; D gene uncertain. The germline V gene encodes CDR1 SGHTA and CDR2 FQGNSA. The V end lost 0 bases, the J end lost 6 bases, and 12 bases lay between the germline ends. There are 15 residues in the CDR3. The CDR3, as DNA: TGTGCCAGCAGCTTAGCGCCAGAGGGTGGTCAGCCCCAGCATTTT. Protein sequence: CASSLAPEGGQPQHF.

CDR3 DNA sequence: TGTGCCAGCAGCCCAGGAGGGAGTAGGACTGAAGCTTTCTTT. Translated, it gives CASSPGGSRTEAFF. This rearrangement joins TRBV4-2 to TRBJ1-1; D is unresolved. This CDR3 region has 14 residues. Deletions cut 4 bases from V and 5 bases from J, with 14 bases between. The germline V gene encodes CDR1 LGHNA and CDR2 YNFKEQ.

The V call is TRBV11-2, the J call TRBJ2-1; unclear D gene. CDR1 and CDR2 (germline): SGHAT, FQNNGV. CDR3 length: 13 residues. V was cut by 4 bases and J by 10 bases, with 14 bases left in between. The CDR3 loop reads CASSSIRSDEQFF. DNA of the CDR3: TGTGCCAGCAGCTCGATTAGGAGCGACGAGCAGTTCTTC.

The chain carries TRBV7-3 and TRBJ2-1; a possible D gene is TRBD2 (5 bases). Germline V gives CDR1 SGHTA, CDR2 FQGTGA. CDR3 length equals 13 residues. Deletions cut 5 bases from V and 13 bases from J, with 18 bases between. CDR3 bases: TGTGCCAGCAGCCTAGAATCACGGGGTCCCCAGTTCTTC. It is translated as CASSLESRGPQFF.

This clonotype appeared many times. The chain joins TRBV12-3 or TRBV12-4 to TRBJ2-1, with 7 bases identical to TRBD2. This CDR3 has 14 amino acids. V shed 7 bases, J shed 3 bases, and the junction held 6 bases outside the gene matches. The DNA for the CDR3 is TGTGCCAGCACTCTGACTAGCTTCTACAATGAGCAGTTCTTC. It translates to CASTLTSFYNEQFF.

This clonotype was recorded at least ten times. The gene calls are TRBV5-6 and TRBJ1-2; D gene unclear. The CDR3 loop spans 14 amino acids. Germline V CDR1 and CDR2: SGHDT, YYEEEE. Trimming took off 0 bases at V and 8 bases at J, with 14 bases between the two ends. CDR3 loop: CASSLVVGLGGYTF. CDR3 DNA: TGTGCCAGCAGCTTGGTGGTAGGGCTGGGAGGCTACACCTTC. The variable domain in full, completed from reference TRBV5-6 and TRBJ1-2, reads DAGVTQSPTHLIKTRGQQVTLRCSPKSGHDTVSWYQQALGQGPQFIFQYYEEEERQRGNFPDRFSGHQFPNYSSELNVNALLLGDSALYLCASSLVVGLGGYTFGSGTRLTVV.

This clonotype occurred many times. The chain links TRBV7-9 to TRBJ2-2; tentatively, D is TRBD1 (5 bases). Germline V CDR1 and CDR2: SEHNR, FQNEAQ (reference sequence). The CDR3 has 13 residues. Trimming stripped 8 bases from V and 0 bases from J, with 7 bases between. The CDR3 region is CASGQANTGELFF. The DNA of the CDR3 is TGTGCCAGCGGACAAGCGAACACCGGGGAGCTGTTTTTT. Drawing the rest from reference TRBV7-9 and TRBJ2-2, the complete variable domain is DTGVSQNPRHKITKRGQNVTFRCDPISEHNRLYWYRQTLGQGPEFLTYFQNEAQLEKSRLLSDRFSAERPKGSFSTLEIQRTEQGDSAMYLCASGQANTGELFFGEGSRLTVL.

A few counts support this clonotype. V usage is TRBV19 and J usage is TRBJ1-6; D gene uncertain. The CDR3 is 15 amino acids. Trimming removed 4 bases at V and 6 bases at J, with 13 bases between. Germline V lookup: CDR1 LNHDA, CDR2 SQIVND (reference sequence). The CDR3 spells CASSTVGDSNSPLHF. CDR3 coding DNA: TGTGCCAGTAGTACTGTAGGAGATTCTAATTCACCCCTCCACTTT. The whole variable domain, filled in from reference TRBV19 and TRBJ1-6, reads DGGITQSPKYLFRKEGQNVTLSCEQNLNHDAMYWYRQDPGQGLRLIYYSQIVNDFQKGDIAEGYSVSREKKESFPLTVTSAQKNPTAFYLCASSTVGDSNSPLHFGNGTRLTVT.

The chain recombines TRBV30 with TRBJ2-5; D ambiguous. The V end was cut by 1 base, the J end by 1 base, with 13 bases between. The germline CDR1 and CDR2 sequences are GTSNPN and SVGIG (reference sequence). The CDR3 totals 15 residues. In nucleotides, the CDR3 is TGTGCCTGGAGTGGAGTCGGTACCACCCAAGAGACCCAGTACTTC. It codes for CAWSGVGTTQETQYF.

This clonotype was seen at least ten times. The chain has TRBV6-5 and TRBJ1-4, with D maybe TRBD1 (5 bases). The CDR3 spans 13 residues. V lost 6 bases, J lost 14 bases, and 19 bases lay in between. In germline, CDR1 is MNHEY, CDR2 SVGAGI. The CDR3 sequence: CASRTGTAERLFF. CDR3 nucleotides: TGTGCCAGCAGGACCGGGACGGCTGAGAGGCTGTTTTTT.

This clonotype showed up many times. CDR3: CASSHGQRVAAWQPQHF. The CDR3, as DNA: TGTGCCAGCAGTCACGGACAGAGGGTGGCGGCCTGGCAGCCCCAGCATTTT. The chain has TRBV28 and TRBJ1-5, with D tentatively TRBD1 (6 bases). Germline V CDR1 and CDR2: MDHEN, SYDVKM. The ends were cut back, 5 bases at V and 7 bases at J, with 24 bases in the middle. This CDR3 has 17 amino acids.

The chain employs TRBV29-1 and TRBJ2-7, with D tentatively TRBD1 (6 bases). Per the germline V gene, CDR1 is SQVTM and CDR2 is ANQGSEA. The V end was cut by 0 bases, the J end by 5 bases, with 8 bases between. The CDR3 totals 12 residues. In nucleotides, the CDR3 is TGCAGCGTTGAAGATAAGGGGGACGAGCAGTACTTC. As protein: CSVEDKGDEQYF.

This clonotype was detected many times. The V and J genes are TRBV4-2 and TRBJ2-1; D may be TRBD2 (6 bases). Germline V lookup: CDR1 LGHNA, CDR2 YNFKEQ. The CDR3 is made up of 14 amino acids. Trimming took off 8 bases at V and 2 bases at J, with 13 bases between the two ends. The CDR3 reads CASAPSATYNEQFF. The CDR3 region has the DNA TGTGCCAGCGCTCCTAGCGCCACCTACAATGAGCAGTTCTTC.

This clonotype was recorded many times. V is TRBV6-2 or TRBV6-3 and J is TRBJ2-6; D is unresolved. CDR3 length: 15 residues. Germline CDR1 MNHEY, CDR2 SVGEGT. V shed 2 bases and J shed 0 bases, with 5 bases lying between them. This CDR3 is CASSYSSSGANVLTF. CDR3 in DNA: TGTGCCAGCAGTTACAGTTCCTCTGGGGCCAACGTCCTGACTTTC.

In its sample, this clonotype was seen many times. The chain is built from TRBV19 and TRBJ1-6, with TRBD1 as a possible D gene (5 bases). Germline-derived CDR1 and CDR2 are LNHDA and SQIVND (reference sequence). With 1 base removed from V and 9 bases from J, the gap between germline ends came to 13 bases. CDR3 size: 15 residues. The CDR3 DNA sequence: TGTGCCAGTAGTATAGGGGACCCACGGACTTCACCCCTCCACTTT. Its translation: CASSIGDPRTSPLHF.

Only a few counts were recorded for this clonotype. The CDR3 loop reads CSAGLAGGTSSTDTQYF. CDR3 coding DNA: TGCAGTGCTGGTTTAGCGGGAGGGACCTCTAGCACAGATACGCAGTATTTT. The J gene is TRBJ2-3, the V gene TRBV20-1; TRBD2 matches 11 bases. Losses at the gene ends were 5 bases for V and 0 bases for J; bases not matched to a gene: 10. CDR1 and CDR2 from the germline V gene are DFQATT and SNEGSKA (reference sequence). The length of the CDR3 is 17 residues.

This clonotype was detected only a few times. The DNA for the CDR3 is TGCGCCAGCAGCTTGAGCGGGGGTGATGAAAAACTGTTTTTT. It yields the protein CASSLSGGDEKLFF. J is TRBJ1-4 and V is TRBV5-1; a weak D match, TRBD1 (5 bases). Trimming stripped 1 base from V and 6 bases from J, with 10 bases between. The CDR3 has 14 residues. Germline CDR1 reads SGHRS; CDR2 reads YFSETQ.

This clonotype was detected many times. The rearrangement links TRBV19 to TRBJ1-1; a possible D gene is TRBD1 (5 bases). This CDR3 has 14 residues. Germline assignment: CDR1 LNHDA and CDR2 SQIVND (reference sequence). The V end lost 0 bases, the J end lost 6 bases, and 11 bases lay between the germline ends. This CDR3 is CASSIEGAHAEAFF. CDR3 nucleotide sequence: TGTGCCAGTAGTATAGAAGGGGCACACGCTGAAGCTTTCTTT.

The V gene is TRBV12-3 or TRBV12-4, the J gene TRBJ1-1, with a tentative D call TRBD1 (5 bases). The V and J ends lost 6 bases and 4 bases respectively, with 18 bases between them. This CDR3 has 15 amino acids. CDR3 nucleotides: TGTGCCAGCAGCCCTCGGGGCCTTCGGGGCACTGAAGCTTTCTTT. Its protein product is CASSPRGLRGTEAFF.

Only a few counts were recorded for this clonotype. The rearrangement links TRBV12-3 or TRBV12-4 to TRBJ1-1; 7 bases are a match to TRBD1. The CDR3 extends over 15 amino acids. V was clipped by 5 bases and J by 4 bases; unmatched bases: 10. In nucleotides, the CDR3 is TGTGCCAGCAGTATTCCTCACAGGGGTAGCACTGAAGCTTTCTTT. Its translation: CASSIPHRGSTEAFF.

This clonotype was seen repeatedly, ten times or more. This chain links TRBV7-2 with TRBJ2-7; no clear D. Trimming took 0 bases from V and 1 from J, leaving 10 bases between them. The germline V gene has CDR1 SGHTA and CDR2 FQGNSA. This CDR3 is built from 15 residues. DNA of the CDR3: TGTGCCAGCAGCTTAGCGTCGGCAGGATCCTACGAGCAGTACTTC. Translated, it gives CASSLASAGSYEQYF.